The 23 T cell receptor beta chains in this list originate from one sample, sequenced in a study of regulatory T cells in long-lasting Graves disease. This sample's time point: persistent/refractory GD, antithyroid drugs over 5 years with positive TRAb. PBMCs provided the RNA from which the TCR library was made. TCR beta libraries were built with iRepertoire HTBI primers and Arm-PCR of CDR3 regions. TCRdb reprocessed the multiplex PCR reads via MiXCR and lists one record per CDR3 protein. The table has 420,000 or so distinct CDR3 sequences, 23% seen once; the top ten hold roughly 26%. Source: peripheral blood mononuclear cells (PBMCs), taken when the disease was refractory, from a patient treated with antithyroid drugs. These receptors all come from a female donor with Graves disease.

V is TRBV29-1 and J is TRBJ1-1; 8 nucleotides align to TRBD1. The J segment lost 6 bases and the V segment lost 4 bases, leaving 10 bases of the junction unmatched. There are 14 residues in the CDR3. CDR1 and CDR2 (germline): SQVTM, ANQGSEA. Here the CDR3 DNA reads TGCAGCGTTGTGCCAGGGGGCGCGGGCTCTGAAGCTTTCTTT. This codes for CSVVPGGAGSEAFF.

Ten or more counts support this clonotype. V gene TRBV19 combines with J gene TRBJ2-5, with D uncertain. Germline-derived CDR1 and CDR2 are LNHDA and SQIVND (reference sequence). The CDR3 has 14 residues. V was pared by 0 bases and J by 5 bases, with 10 bases between. CDR3 residues: CASSIDLVWETQYF. DNA for the CDR3: TGTGCCAGTAGTATAGATCTGGTTTGGGAGACCCAGTACTTC.

Only a few counts were recorded for this clonotype. V is TRBV9 and J is TRBJ1-4, with TRBD1 identical over 9 bases. The germline CDR1 and CDR2 sequences are SGDLS and YYNGEE. V trimming: 2 bases; J trimming: 8 bases; junction bases outside the gene matches: 7. The CDR3 consists of 15 residues. This CDR3 is CASSVRDREGEKLFF. The CDR3 DNA follows: TGTGCCAGCAGCGTCCGGGACAGGGAGGGGGAAAAACTGTTTTTT.

The rearrangement joins TRBV6-1 to TRBJ2-1; no definite D call. The CDR3 runs 15 residues. Germline values: CDR1 MNHNS, CDR2 SASEGT. The V and J ends lost 4 bases and 5 bases respectively, with 15 bases between them. As DNA, the CDR3 is TGTGCCAGCAGTGCCCTCCCGGACCCACACAATGAGCAGTTCTTC. It translates to CASSALPDPHNEQFF.

This clonotype has at least ten counts. The J gene is TRBJ1-1, the V gene TRBV28, with 8 bases fitting TRBD1. V shed 2 bases, J shed 0 bases, and the junction held 11 bases outside the gene matches. CDR1 and CDR2 from the germline V gene are MDHEN and SYDVKM. There are 18 residues in the CDR3. CDR3 residues: CASSLPPGTGVMNTEAFF. CDR3 bases: TGTGCCAGCAGTTTACCACCCGGGACAGGCGTCATGAACACTGAAGCTTTCTTT.

This clonotype came up many times. The V and J genes are TRBV9 and TRBJ2-5, with unresolved D. The germline gives CDR1 SGDLS, CDR2 YYNGEE. Between the trimmed V and J ends, which lost 0 bases and 7 bases, there was a span of 10 bases. The CDR3 has 13 residues. The CDR3 sequence is CASSVALGGTQYF. CDR3 nucleotides: TGTGCCAGCAGCGTAGCGTTGGGCGGGACCCAGTACTTC.

This sequence joins TRBV5-1 and TRBJ2-5; D is undetermined. Trimming left V 0 bases short and J 2 bases short, with 8 bases between. CDR3 size: 14 residues. Per germline, CDR1 SGHRS and CDR2 YFSETQ. CDR3 region: CASSLVQLQETQYF. The CDR3 DNA reads TGCGCCAGCAGCTTGGTACAGTTGCAAGAGACCCAGTACTTC.

This clonotype was seen a handful of times. The rearrangement uses TRBV19 and TRBJ2-6; 9 nucleotides match TRBD1. The CDR3 covers 18 residues. The V gene's germline CDR1 is LNHDA and CDR2 SQIVND (reference sequence). J gave up 2 bases and V 3 bases, and 8 bases lay outside the gene matches. DNA for the CDR3: TGTGCCAGTAGTATCCTGGGACAGGGACCCCCTGGGGCCAACGTCCTGACTTTC. Protein: CASSILGQGPPGANVLTF.

This clonotype has at least ten counts. V and J are TRBV2 and TRBJ2-7; D assignment may be TRBD1 or TRBD2 (5 bases each). The CDR3 has 16 amino acids. The V end lost 4 bases, the J end lost 0 bases, and 16 bases lay between the germline ends. Germline V CDR1 and CDR2: SNHLY, FYNNEI. In nucleotides, the CDR3 is TGTGCCAGCAGTGTTGAGGGACGCTCAGCCTCCTACGAGCAGTACTTC. Its translation: CASSVEGRSASYEQYF.

The V gene is TRBV12-3 or TRBV12-4, the J gene TRBJ2-6; 12 positions agree with TRBD2. The CDR3 runs 21 residues. J gave up 0 bases and V 3 bases, and 12 bases lay outside the gene matches. CDR3 region: CASSFRLAGVPTNSGANVLTF. The DNA for the CDR3 is TGTGCCAGCAGTTTCCGACTAGCGGGAGTTCCCACTAACTCTGGGGCCAACGTCCTGACTTTC.

This clonotype occurred a few times. The chain couples TRBV2 to TRBJ2-3; 7 bases map to TRBD2. The V segment lost 4 bases and the J segment 2 bases; nucleotides outside the gene matches: 6. The CDR3 contains 15 residues. Germline V CDR1 and CDR2: SNHLY, FYNNEI. The CDR3 coding sequence is TGTGCCAGCAGTGGAAGCGGGAAGACCACAGATACGCAGTATTTT. This translates into CASSGSGKTTDTQYF.

This chain links TRBV19 with TRBJ1-5; 7 bases match TRBD1. J gave up 7 bases and V 1 base, and 16 bases lay outside the gene matches. In germline, CDR1 is LNHDA, CDR2 SQIVND (reference sequence). The length of the CDR3 is 18 residues. The CDR3 loop is CASSIAGHGRGFVQPQHF. Here the CDR3 DNA reads TGTGCCAGTAGTATAGCCGGGCACGGCAGGGGGTTTGTACAGCCCCAGCATTTT. Full variable domain (remainder filled in from reference TRBV19 and TRBJ1-5): DGGITQSPKYLFRKEGQNVTLSCEQNLNHDAMYWYRQDPGQGLRLIYYSQIVNDFQKGDIAEGYSVSREKKESFPLTVTSAQKNPTAFYLCASSIAGHGRGFVQPQHFGDGTRLSIL.

The chain recombines TRBV28 with TRBJ2-7, with 13 positions matching TRBD2. The germline CDR1 and CDR2 sequences are MDHEN and SYDVKM. V was clipped by 8 bases and J by 2 bases; unmatched bases: 3. This CDR3 is built from 14 residues. As DNA, the CDR3 is TGTGCCAGCGGACTAGCGGGAGTGGCCTACGAGCAGTACTTC. Amino acid sequence: CASGLAGVAYEQYF. Full variable domain (remainder filled in from reference TRBV28 and TRBJ2-7): DVKVTQSSRYLVKRTGEKVFLECVQDMDHENMFWYRQDPGLGLRLIYFSYDVKMKEKGDIPEGYSVSREKKERFSLILESASTNQTSMYLCASGLAGVAYEQYFGPGTRLTVT.

This clonotype was seen ten or more times. J is TRBJ2-7 and V is TRBV7-2; the match to TRBD2 covers 7 bases. Germline CDR1 is SGHTA and CDR2 is FQGNSA. CDR3 length equals 12 residues. J lost 9 bases, V lost 4 bases, and 6 bases had no gene match. The CDR3 DNA reads as TGTGCCAGCAGCTCCCGAGCGGGAAGGCAGTACTTC. Translation gives CASSSRAGRQYF. Complete variable domain (other parts from reference TRBV7-2 and TRBJ2-7): GAGVSQSPSNKVTEKGKDVELRCDPISGHTALYWYRQSLGQGLEFLIYFQGNSAPDKSGLPSDRFSAERTGGSVSTLTIQRTQQEDSAVYLCASSSRAGRQYFGPGTRLTVT.

This clonotype was counted at least ten times. The chain joins TRBV20-1 to TRBJ2-7; TRBD2 matches at 8 bases. Germline V gene data show CDR1 as DFQATT and CDR2 as SNEGSKA (reference sequence). The J segment lost 4 bases and the V segment lost 3 bases, leaving 8 bases of the junction unmatched. The length of the CDR3 is 14 residues. The CDR3 bases are TGCAGTGCTAGGGATATAGCGGGAAGTTACGAGCAGTACTTC. Its protein product is CSARDIAGSYEQYF.

CDR3 in amino acids: CASSLEVQGANEQYF. As DNA, the CDR3 is TGTGCCAGCAGCTTAGAAGTGCAGGGGGCCAACGAGCAGTACTTC. The chain uses TRBV7-6 and TRBJ2-7, with TRBD1 matching 8 bases. This CDR3 is 15 amino acids long. Germline lookup yields CDR1 SGHVS and CDR2 FNYEAQ. Trimming at V came to 1 base and at J to 5 bases, leaving 7 bases not matched to a gene.

The chain is built from TRBV30 and TRBJ1-1; D possibly corresponds to TRBD1 (5 bases). CDR3 length: 14 amino acids. V lost 1 base, J lost 0 bases, and 9 bases lay in between. CDR1 is GTSNPN and CDR2 is SVGIG in the germline V gene (reference sequence). This chain's CDR3 is CAWSGGGLNTEAFF. CDR3 DNA: TGTGCCTGGAGTGGGGGGGGACTGAACACTGAAGCTTTCTTT.

This clonotype was seen ten or more times. V usage is TRBV11-2 and J usage is TRBJ2-7; the D is unclear. The CDR3 is made up of 11 amino acids. V gave up 1 base and J gave up 9 bases, with 7 bases separating them. The V gene's germline CDR1 is SGHAT and CDR2 FQNNGV. The CDR3 sequence: CASSLGVWQYF. For the CDR3, the DNA is TGTGCCAGCAGCTTAGGGGTATGGCAGTACTTC. Full variable domain (remainder filled in from reference TRBV11-2 and TRBJ2-7): EAGVAQSPRYKIIEKRQSVAFWCNPISGHATLYWYQQILGQGPKLLIQFQNNGVVDDSQLPKDRFSAERLKGVDSTLKIQPAKLEDSAVYLCASSLGVWQYFGPGTRLTVT.

This clonotype showed up just a few times. V and J are TRBV18 and TRBJ2-7; D is unclear. The CDR3 sequence is 13 residues long. V dropped 3 bases and J dropped 3 bases, with 9 bases sitting between them. Germline V gene data show CDR1 as KGHSH and CDR2 as LQKENI. The chain's CDR3 is CASSPLRNYEQYF. CDR3 nucleotides: TGTGCCAGCTCACCCCTCAGGAACTACGAGCAGTACTTC.

The table lists this clonotype with many counts. The gene calls are TRBV10-3 and TRBJ1-5; TRBD1 aligns across 7 bases. The CDR3 totals 16 residues. V was pared by 3 bases and J by 3 bases, with 8 bases of the junction left unmatched. The germline CDR1 and CDR2 sequences are ENHRY and SYGVKD. The CDR3 spells CAISDYKDRSNQPQHF. CDR3 sequence (DNA): TGTGCCATCAGTGATTACAAGGACAGGTCCAATCAGCCCCAGCATTTT.

In its sample, this clonotype was seen a few times. One end of the junction is discordant with germline, which a read error may explain. The chain employs TRBV20-1 and TRBJ2-7; D might be TRBD2 (6 bases). Per the germline V gene, CDR1 is DFQATT and CDR2 is SNEGSKA (reference sequence). The CDR3 loop spans 16 amino acids. CDR3 in DNA: TGCAATGCTAGAGATCCCTTGAGCGGGCAAGCTTACGAGCAGTACTTC. Translation: CNARDPLSGQAYEQYF.

This clonotype was counted between two and nine times. The chain joins TRBV5-1 to TRBJ2-7; 8 bases match TRBD1. Trimming took 2 bases from V and 12 from J; bases not matched to a gene: 13. The CDR3 extends over 14 amino acids. Germline lookup yields CDR1 SGHRS and CDR2 YFSETQ. CDR3 region: CASSFSGQGESPYF. For the CDR3, the DNA is TGCGCCAGCAGCTTTTCCGGACAGGGTGAATCCCCGTACTTC.

V and J are TRBV9 and TRBJ1-1; D possibly corresponds to TRBD1 (6 bases). This CDR3 is 15 amino acids long. Trimming left V 0 bases short and J 3 bases short, with 12 bases between. CDR1 is SGDLS, CDR2 YYNGEE, per germline. The chain's CDR3 is CASSVEWGHDTEAFF. DNA of the CDR3: TGTGCCAGCAGCGTAGAGTGGGGGCACGACACTGAAGCTTTCTTT.